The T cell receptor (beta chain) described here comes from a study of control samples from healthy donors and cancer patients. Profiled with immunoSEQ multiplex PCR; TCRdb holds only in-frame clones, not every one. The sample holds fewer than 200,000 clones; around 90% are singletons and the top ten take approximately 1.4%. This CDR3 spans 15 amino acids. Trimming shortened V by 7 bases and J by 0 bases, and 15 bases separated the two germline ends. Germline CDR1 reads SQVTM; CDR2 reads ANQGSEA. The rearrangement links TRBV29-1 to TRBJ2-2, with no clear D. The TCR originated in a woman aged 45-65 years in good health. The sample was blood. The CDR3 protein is CSAAKVYSNTGELFF. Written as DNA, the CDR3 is TGCAGCGCCGCTAAGGTTTATTCGAACACCGGGGAGCTGTTTTTT.